The 4 T cell receptor beta chains given below trace back to one sample, sequenced in a study of blood T cell repertoires in COVID-19. The protocol was immunoSEQ multiplex PCR, while the TCRdb copy is restricted to in-frame clones and leaves out a portion. The data hold 80,000 to 90,000 clones, with roughly 84% observed a single time. Sequencing was carried out using peripheral blood. These receptors all come from a woman aged 70-85 years with acute or convalescent COVID-19.

V gene TRBV4-3 combines with J gene TRBJ1-2; no clear D gene. V dropped 0 bases and J dropped 6 bases, with 11 bases sitting between them. The CDR3 is 14 residues long. Looked up from germline, CDR1 is LGHNA and CDR2 is YSLEER. Written as DNA, the CDR3 is TGCGCCAGCAGCCAAGAAATCCCCCCCAATGGCTACACCTTC. Residues: CASSQEIPPNGYTF.

This clone was seen a handful of times. The CDR3 is CASSNTFEQFF. The CDR3 nucleotides are TGTGCCAGTAGCAACACCTTCGAGCAGTTCTTC. The genes are TRBV19 and TRBJ2-1; D is ambiguous. The length of the CDR3 is 11 residues. Trimming stripped 6 bases from V and 10 bases from J, with 10 bases between. The germline CDR1 and CDR2 sequences are LNHDA and SQIVND (reference sequence).

Written as DNA, the CDR3 is TGTGCCAGCACCAACAGGGGGGAGCTGTTTTTT. It encodes CASTNRGELFF. This chain uses TRBV12-3 or TRBV12-4 with TRBJ2-2, with D maybe TRBD1 (5 bases). There are 11 residues in the CDR3. The V gene lost 7 bases and the J gene lost 8 bases, with 8 bases spanning the gap.

This chain joins TRBV27 and TRBJ2-1; tentatively, D is TRBD1 (5 bases). CDR3 length equals 15 residues. V was shortened by 4 bases and J by 2 bases, with 12 bases between the two germline ends. Germline loops: CDR1 MNHEY, CDR2 SMNVEV (reference sequence). The CDR3 DNA reads TGTGCCAGCAGTTCCCTTACAGGACCCTACAATGAGCAGTTCTTC. It specifies CASSSLTGPYNEQFF.